This TCR beta chain was recorded in a study of shared clonotypes between healthy human individuals. Looking at the study overall: Aged 18 to 49, the donors were a couple of women and a few men. A donor's plate count was three for CD4 naive and three for CD4 memory; CD8 naive had two and CD8 memory one.

With 3 bases clipped from V and 0 bases from J, the junction kept 2 bases outside the gene matches. The CDR3 has 15 amino acids. Germline V lookup: CDR1 SGHRS, CDR2 YFSETQ. The assay was immunoSEQ multiplex PCR, and TCRdb's table has in-frame clones only and misses some. The sample records about 980,000 clones, around 80% being singletons. CD45RA+ naive and CD45RA-negative memory subsets were separated from CD4+ cells. In regard to this clone: Other DNA sequences in the sample encode the same CDR3.

The chain carries TRBV5-1 and TRBJ1-3, with 8 positions matching TRBD1. This sequence was found in a man aged 18 to 35 in good health. Sequenced: memory CD4+ T cells sorted from blood. Subset meaning: CD45RA-negative fraction. This CDR3 is CASSWDRSSGNTIYF. The DNA of the CDR3 is TGCGCCAGCAGCTGGGACAGGAGCTCTGGAAACACCATATATTTT.